This entry describes one T cell receptor (beta chain). With 4 bases removed from V and 3 bases from J, the gap between germline ends came to 10 bases. The CDR3 is made up of 13 amino acids. Germline V gives CDR1 LNHDA, CDR2 SQIVND (reference sequence). PCR amplification relied on 60 Vbeta primers (plus 13 Jbeta primers). The repertoire was sequenced with immunoSEQ multiplex PCR; TCRdb's copy has only in-frame clones and lacks some. The table shows a few hundred thousand clones, with around 90% occurring only once. This sample is drawn from a study of cytomegalovirus exposure and HLA in healthy donors.

The chain carries TRBV19 and TRBJ2-7, with D perhaps TRBD1 (6 bases). The sequence came from a girl aged 2 to 9 in good health and CMV-seronegative. The sequencing input was PBMCs. The CDR3: CASSTTGFYEQYF. Here the CDR3 DNA reads TGTGCCAGTAGTACCACAGGGTTCTACGAGCAGTACTTC.